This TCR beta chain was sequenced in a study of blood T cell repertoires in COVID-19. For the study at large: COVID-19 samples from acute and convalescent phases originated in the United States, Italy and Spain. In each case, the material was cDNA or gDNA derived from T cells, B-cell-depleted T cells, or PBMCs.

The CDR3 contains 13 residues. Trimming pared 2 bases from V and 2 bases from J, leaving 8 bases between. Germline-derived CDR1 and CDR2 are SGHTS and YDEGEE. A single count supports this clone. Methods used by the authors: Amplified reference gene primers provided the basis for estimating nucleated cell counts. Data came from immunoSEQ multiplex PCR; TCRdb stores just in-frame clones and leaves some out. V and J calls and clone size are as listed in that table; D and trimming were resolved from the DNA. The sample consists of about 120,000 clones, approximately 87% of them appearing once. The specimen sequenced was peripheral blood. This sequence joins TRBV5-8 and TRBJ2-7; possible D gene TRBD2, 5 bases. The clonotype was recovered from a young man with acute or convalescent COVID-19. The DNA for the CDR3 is TGTGCCAGCAGCTTCGGGGTACCCTACGAGCAGTACTTC. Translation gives CASSFGVPYEQYF.